The T cell receptor beta chain under discussion was sequenced for a study of blood T cell repertoires in COVID-19. Overall study: Sources were T cells, B-cell-depleted T cells, or PBMCs; the material itself was cDNA or gDNA.

Clones were read by immunoSEQ multiplex PCR, and TCRdb kept only the in-frame ones, dropping some. Counted here are under 150,000 clones, 75% to 90% occurring once; the ten biggest clones make up about 16%. V was clipped by 6 bases and J by 6 bases; unmatched bases: 14. Germline CDR1 is MNHEY and CDR2 is SMNVEV (reference sequence). There are 16 residues in the CDR3. This sequence was found in a woman in her fifties or sixties who had recovered from COVID-19. The sample consisted of peripheral blood. V and J are TRBV27 and TRBJ2-3; TRBD2 agrees at 8 bases. The CDR3 DNA is TGTGCCAGCAGACCATTAACTAGCGGAAGGGGCGATACGCAGTATTTT. This encodes CASRPLTSGRGDTQYF.